These 20 T cell receptor beta chains originate from one sample sequenced in a study of cytomegalovirus exposure and HLA in healthy donors. Both 60 Vbeta primers and 13 Jbeta primers went into the PCR. The data were produced by immunoSEQ multiplex PCR, yet TCRdb's version contains in-frame clones alone and is incomplete. Found here are 120,000 or so clones, more than 60% of them singletons; the top ten hold 4.1%. What was sequenced was PBMCs. These receptors were collected from a woman aged 40 to 50 in good health and CMV-seronegative.

V is TRBV4-2 and J is TRBJ1-1; D not certain. The ends were cut back, 0 bases at V and 3 bases at J, with 8 bases in the middle. CDR1 LGHNA and CDR2 YNFKEQ come from the germline V gene. The CDR3 runs to 14 residues. The CDR3, as DNA: TGTGCCAGCAGCCAAGATCGGGGTGACACTGAAGCTTTCTTT. Translating it yields CASSQDRGDTEAFF.

The V call is TRBV6-6, the J call TRBJ1-4; TRBD1 matches at 8 bases. From germline, CDR1 is MNHNY and CDR2 SVGAGI (reference sequence). This CDR3 has 15 residues. Trimming at V came to 6 bases and at J to 7 bases, leaving 10 bases not matched to a gene. CDR3 sequence: CASRSTGDWGEKLFF. The DNA of the CDR3 is TGTGCCAGCAGGTCGACAGGGGATTGGGGTGAAAAACTGTTTTTT.

This chain links TRBV28 with TRBJ1-4; 7 bases fit TRBD1. The CDR3 totals 15 residues. Germline V gene lookup returns CDR1 MDHEN and CDR2 SYDVKM. The J segment lost 8 bases and the V segment lost 7 bases, leaving 13 bases of the junction unmatched. CDR3 in DNA: TGTGCCAGCAACGGTCCGACAGGGAGAAGAGAAAAACTGTTTTTT. It codes for CASNGPTGRREKLFF.

V is TRBV30 and J is TRBJ2-2; a weak D match, TRBD2 (6 bases). The V gene lost 0 bases and the J gene lost 8 bases, with 16 bases spanning the gap. Per the germline V gene, CDR1 is GTSNPN and CDR2 is SVGIG (reference sequence). The CDR3 loop spans 15 amino acids. The CDR3 DNA follows: TGTGCCTGGAGTGTCCTCCCTGGACTACCGGGGGAGCTGTTTTTT. Residues: CAWSVLPGLPGELFF.

The table lists this clone with a count of one. The rearrangement links TRBV9 to TRBJ2-3; D may be TRBD1 (5 bases). The germline gives CDR1 SGDLS, CDR2 YYNGEE. The CDR3 runs 14 residues. V was trimmed by 5 bases and J by 0 bases, leaving 10 bases between them. The CDR3 loop is CASSLGQSTDTQYF. In nucleotides, the CDR3 is TGTGCCAGCAGTTTAGGACAAAGCACAGATACGCAGTATTTT.

This clone was seen just once. The chain has TRBV7-2 and TRBJ1-2; 8 bases align to TRBD1. Trimming at V came to 3 bases and at J to 2 bases, leaving 11 bases not matched to a gene. The CDR3 runs 17 residues. Germline V gene sequence: CDR1 SGHTA, CDR2 FQGNSA. CDR3 sequence: CASSLTIQDRVNYGYTF. The CDR3 DNA reads TGTGCCAGCAGCTTGACCATCCAGGACAGGGTGAACTATGGCTACACCTTC. The full variable domain, completed using reference TRBV7-2 and TRBJ1-2, is GAGVSQSPSNKVTEKGKDVELRCDPISGHTALYWYRQSLGQGLEFLIYFQGNSAPDKSGLPSDRFSAERTGGSVSTLTIQRTQQEDSAVYLCASSLTIQDRVNYGYTFGSGTRLTVV.

The chain combines TRBV6-6 with TRBJ1-4; 9 positions agree with TRBD1. The CDR3 length is 15 residues. Germline-derived CDR1 and CDR2 are MNHNY and SVGAGI (reference sequence). The junction had 5 bases not matched to a gene; V was cut back by 2 bases and J by 7 bases. CDR3 nucleotides: TGTGCCAGCAGTTACGAACAGGGGGCGGGTGAAAAACTGTTTTTT. Translated: CASSYEQGAGEKLFF.

The chain recombines TRBV19 with TRBJ1-5, with 8 bases fitting TRBD1. CDR1 is LNHDA, CDR2 SQIVND, per germline (reference sequence). This CDR3 spans 15 amino acids. The ends lost 1 base at V and 4 bases at J; junction bases unmatched: 3. This CDR3 reads CASSIGDRNNQPQHF. The CDR3 nucleotides read TGTGCCAGTAGTATAGGGGACAGGAATAATCAGCCCCAGCATTTT.

The V call is TRBV25-1, the J call TRBJ2-5; 14 bases line up with TRBD2. This CDR3 contains 15 residues. In germline, CDR1 is MGHDK, CDR2 SYGVNS. Trimming at V came to 4 bases and at J to 3 bases, leaving 1 base not matched to a gene. The CDR3 DNA reads TGTGCCAGCAGTGTGGGACTAGCGGGAGAAGAGACCCAGTACTTC. This codes for CASSVGLAGEETQYF.

The chain employs TRBV7-2 and TRBJ2-7; 9 positions agree with TRBD2. Germline CDR1 reads SGHTA; CDR2 reads FQGNSA. The CDR3 sequence is 13 residues long. V shed 6 bases and J 7 bases; nucleotides not matched to a gene: 7. CDR3 amino acids: CASRPLLAGEQYF. In nucleotides, the CDR3 is TGTGCCAGCAGACCACTCCTAGCGGGGGAGCAGTACTTC.

The gene calls are TRBV2 and TRBJ2-1; 9 positions agree with TRBD2. Per germline, CDR1 SNHLY and CDR2 FYNNEI. The trim removed 7 bases at V and 6 bases at J, leaving 7 bases unmatched. The CDR3 totals 14 residues. The CDR3 DNA follows: TGTGCCAGCACAGGGACTAGCATCGGCAATGAGCAGTTCTTC. This gives the protein CASTGTSIGNEQFF.

As to this clone: Relative to the germline gene, one junction end is altered; a read error may explain this. The genes are TRBV5-6 and TRBJ1-2; D may be TRBD1 (5 bases). Germline assignment: CDR1 SGHDT and CDR2 YYEEEE. The CDR3 sequence is 15 residues long. For the CDR3, the DNA is TGTGCCAGCAGCTTGGCCTATACAGGTGCCTATGACTACACCTTC. Its protein product is CASSLAYTGAYDYTF.

The chain carries TRBV2 and TRBJ1-2, with 8 bases identical to TRBD1. CDR3 size: 13 residues. Looked up from germline, CDR1 is SNHLY and CDR2 is FYNNEI. Trimming cost V 5 bases and J 3 bases; bases outside gene matches: 2. CDR3: CASSLQGDYGYTF. In DNA, the CDR3 is TGTGCCAGCAGTCTACAGGGGGACTATGGCTACACCTTC.

This sequence joins TRBV4-2 and TRBJ1-4, with 7 bases identical to TRBD1. Losses at the gene ends were 1 base for V and 6 bases for J; bases not matched to a gene: 5. The CDR3 has 15 residues. Germline lookup yields CDR1 LGHNA and CDR2 YNFKEQ. CDR3 loop: CASSQVFGQDEKLFF. CDR3 DNA sequence: TGTGCCAGCAGCCAAGTTTTTGGACAGGATGAAAAACTGTTTTTT.

The chain has TRBV25-1 and TRBJ2-3; D is perhaps TRBD2 (6 bases). Germline assignment: CDR1 MGHDK and CDR2 SYGVNS. V was pared by 4 bases and J by 0 bases, with 11 bases between. This CDR3 comprises 15 residues. The CDR3 DNA reads TGTGCCAGCAGTGGGGGACTGACTAGCACAGATACGCAGTATTTT. Protein: CASSGGLTSTDTQYF.

The rearrangement joins TRBV28 to TRBJ1-6; the D gene is possibly TRBD1 (5 bases). V was shortened by 3 bases and J by 10 bases, with 13 bases between the two germline ends. Looked up from germline, CDR1 is MDHEN and CDR2 is SYDVKM. The CDR3 runs 14 residues. The DNA for the CDR3 is TGTGCCAGCAGTTTGGGCAGGGTGGGGTCACCCCTCCACTTT. Its protein product is CASSLGRVGSPLHF.

This clone was seen a few times. This chain uses TRBV13 with TRBJ1-2, with 8 bases lining up with TRBD1. The V and J ends lost 5 bases and 5 bases, in that order; junction bases with no gene match: 7. The CDR3 covers 14 residues. The germline V gene encodes CDR1 PRHDT and CDR2 FYEKMQ (reference sequence). The CDR3 bases are TGTGCCAGCAGCACCCCGGACAGGGATTATGGCTACACCTTC. Translating gives CASSTPDRDYGYTF.

This clone occurred once. The V and J genes are TRBV2 and TRBJ2-3; D is uncertain. V lost 6 bases and J 6 bases, leaving 7 bases between the germline ends. The CDR3 consists of 11 residues. From germline, CDR1 is SNHLY and CDR2 FYNNEI. The CDR3 nucleotides are TGTGCCAGCAGCCCAAGCGATACGCAGTATTTT. Its protein product is CASSPSDTQYF.

This rearrangement joins TRBV7-2 to TRBJ2-5, with 7 bases fitting TRBD1. The DNA end lines up better with TRBJ2-7; the J call may be wrong. In germline, CDR1 is SGHTA, CDR2 FQGNSA. There are 16 residues in the CDR3. CDR3 sequence: CASSLAGTVESYEQYF. The CDR3 DNA reads as TGTGCCAGCAGCTTAGCGGGGACAGTGGAGTCCTACGAGCAGTACTTC.

This clone was seen more than once but under ten times. This rearrangement joins TRBV5-4 to TRBJ2-3, with TRBD1 as a possible D gene (5 bases). The CDR3 is 15 residues long. Germline CDR1 and CDR2: SGHNT and YYREEE (reference sequence). Trimming took 4 bases from V and 2 from J, leaving 14 bases between them. CDR3 sequence reads: CASSPQGAATDTQYF. In nucleotides, the CDR3 is TGTGCCAGCAGCCCGCAGGGTGCGGCCACAGATACGCAGTATTTT.